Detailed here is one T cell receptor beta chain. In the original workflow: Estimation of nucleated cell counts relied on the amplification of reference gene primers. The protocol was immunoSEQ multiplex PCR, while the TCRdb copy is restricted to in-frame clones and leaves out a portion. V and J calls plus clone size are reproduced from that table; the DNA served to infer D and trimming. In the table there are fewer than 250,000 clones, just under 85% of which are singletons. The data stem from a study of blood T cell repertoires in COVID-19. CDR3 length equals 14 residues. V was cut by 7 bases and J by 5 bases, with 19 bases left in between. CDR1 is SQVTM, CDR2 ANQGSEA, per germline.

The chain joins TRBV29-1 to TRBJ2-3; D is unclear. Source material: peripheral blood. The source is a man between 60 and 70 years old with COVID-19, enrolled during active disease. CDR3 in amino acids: CSADSSVSGDTQYF. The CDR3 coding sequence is TGCAGCGCGGATTCGTCGGTGTCAGGAGATACGCAGTATTTT.